This T cell receptor beta chain is from a study of T cell repertoires in aging, cancer and after chemotherapy. Study as a whole: Donors were grouped into six age bands spanning 30 or younger through 70 or older. Over several months to years, re-sampled healthy donor repertoires clearly shared clones. The full dataset contained 7 million to 9.5 million TCR reads.

V trimming: 2 bases; J trimming: 3 bases; junction bases outside the gene matches: 5. The CDR3 is 15 amino acids. Germline V CDR1 and CDR2: SGHRS, YFSETQ. As for this clonotype: Its matching antigen is unknown.

General observations from the study: Across the chemotherapy interval, each cancer cohort showed higher median generation probability, suggesting thymic rebound.

The template was genomic DNA from peripheral blood, not RNA. A mixed TRB-A/B primer pool amplified rearranged TRB by multiplex touch-down PCR. TCRdb reprocessed the multiplex PCR reads with MiXCR, giving one entry per CDR3 protein. This sample has 9,000 or so distinct CDR3 sequences, with roughly two fifths found just once. The chain employs TRBV5-1 and TRBJ2-7; 10 bases line up with TRBD1. The sample consisted of blood. This clonotype was obtained from a human donor in good health. CDR3: CASSLRTGGFYEQYF. As DNA, the CDR3 is TGCGCCAGCAGCTTAAGGACAGGGGGATTCTACGAGCAGTACTTC.